The sequence of this TCR beta chain was determined in a study of blood T cell repertoires in COVID-19. The CDR3 has 15 residues. Germline CDR1 and CDR2: SGHAT and FQNNGV. V lost 7 bases and J lost 7; bases outside the gene matches: 9. This table comes from immunoSEQ multiplex PCR, and its TCRdb copy is limited to in-frame clones, with some not included. The sample lists just over 35,000 clones, around 90% seen once, with around 20% in the top ten. The TCR sequence derives from a man aged 55 to 70 with acute or convalescent COVID-19. The sample was peripheral blood. This chain uses TRBV11-2 with TRBJ2-1; TRBD1 matches at 11 bases. CDR3 bases: TGTGCCAGCACCCGGACAGGGGGCCTAGGGAATGAGCAGTTCTTC. It specifies CASTRTGGLGNEQFF.